What follows are 8 T cell receptor beta chains derived from one specimen sequenced in a study of blood T cell repertoires in COVID-19. This table comes from immunoSEQ multiplex PCR, and its TCRdb copy is limited to in-frame clones, with some not included. The data show around 230,000 clones, with 80% to 90% seen just once and 0.72% held by the top ten. Material: peripheral blood. The receptors derive from a man between 35 and 55 years old with acute or convalescent COVID-19.

The chain has TRBV2 and TRBJ1-1, with 10 bases fitting TRBD1. Germline V lookup: CDR1 SNHLY, CDR2 FYNNEI. Trimming removed 2 bases from V and 0 bases from J; junction bases left unmatched: 3. The CDR3 runs to 16 residues. In DNA form, the CDR3 reads TGTGCCAGCAGTGAAAGGACAGGGGGGCTGAACACTGAAGCTTTCTTT. This gives the protein CASSERTGGLNTEAFF.

The genes are TRBV27 and TRBJ2-7; possible D gene TRBD2, 5 bases. Germline V gene sequence: CDR1 MNHEY, CDR2 SMNVEV (reference sequence). The CDR3 loop spans 13 amino acids. V lost 5 bases and J 3 bases, leaving 11 bases between the germline ends. The CDR3, as DNA: TGTGCCAGCAGTACCCTCCGGGACTACGAGCAGTACTTC. Protein: CASSTLRDYEQYF.

J is TRBJ2-1 and V is TRBV10-3; 7 bases map to TRBD1. The CDR3 is 14 amino acids. Trimming took 2 bases from V and 4 from J; bases not matched to a gene: 2. Germline values: CDR1 ENHRY, CDR2 SYGVKD. CDR3 region: CAISEGQAYNEQFF. CDR3 DNA sequence: TGTGCCATCAGTGAGGGACAGGCTTACAATGAGCAGTTCTTC.

The chain couples TRBV7-3 to TRBJ1-2; possibly TRBD1 for D (6 bases). The V and J ends lost 5 bases and 4 bases respectively, with 14 bases between them. This CDR3 comprises 14 residues. Looked up from germline, CDR1 is SGHTA and CDR2 is FQGTGA. This chain's CDR3 is CASSPSGGPYGYTF. The DNA of the CDR3 is TGTGCCAGCAGCCCCAGTGGGGGCCCCTATGGCTACACCTTC.

The chain carries TRBV6-5 and TRBJ2-7, with 8 bases fitting TRBD2. After removal of 7 bases from V and 3 bases from J, the junction contained 8 bases not matched to a gene. CDR3 length: 14 amino acids. Germline V gene sequence: CDR1 MNHEY, CDR2 SVGAGI. The CDR3 here is CASIWGGLGYEQYF. CDR3 DNA sequence: TGTGCCAGCATATGGGGGGGACTAGGCTACGAGCAGTACTTC.

V usage is TRBV28 and J usage is TRBJ2-1, with 7 bases lining up with TRBD1. V lost 0 bases, J lost 10 bases, and 15 bases stayed unmatched. Germline V lookup: CDR1 MDHEN, CDR2 SYDVKM. The CDR3 has 17 residues. The CDR3 nucleotides read TGTGCCAGCAGTTTATGGCGGACGGGACAGCCTCAAACCGAGCAGTTCTTC. Protein sequence: CASSLWRTGQPQTEQFF.

This chain joins TRBV28 and TRBJ2-7, with D possibly TRBD2 on 5 matching bases. Trimming removed 2 bases at V and 0 bases at J, with 8 bases between. The CDR3 covers 14 residues. CDR1 is MDHEN and CDR2 is SYDVKM in the germline V gene. CDR3 in amino acids: CASSLEAGSYEQYF. CDR3 DNA sequence: TGTGCCAGCAGTTTAGAGGCGGGCTCCTACGAGCAGTACTTC. Using reference TRBV28 and TRBJ2-7 for the parts outside the CDR3, the full variable domain is DVKVTQSSRYLVKRTGEKVFLECVQDMDHENMFWYRQDPGLGLRLIYFSYDVKMKEKGDIPEGYSVSREKKERFSLILESASTNQTSMYLCASSLEAGSYEQYFGPGTRLTVT.

V is TRBV11-3 and J is TRBJ2-2; TRBD1 matches 7 bases. This CDR3 region has 13 residues. With V trimmed by 6 bases and J by 7 bases, 5 bases remained unmatched. Germline CDR1 and CDR2: SGHNT and YENEEA. CDR3: CASRPTGVGELFF. The CDR3 DNA follows: TGTGCCAGCAGACCTACAGGGGTCGGGGAGCTGTTTTTT.